This TCR beta chain was found in a study of PD-L1 blockade in urothelial cancer. As for the study in general: Treatment start was followed by blood analysis at 3 weeks (second dose) and again at 6 weeks. Blood samples had a median of roughly 140,000 T cells. Findings and caveats of the study: When measured at 3 weeks, tumor-associated blood clones expanded more in durable-benefit patients.

In the case of this clone: Antigen unknown.

Sequencing used immunoSEQ multiplex PCR; TCRdb keeps in-frame clones, though not all of them. The table includes more than 95,000 clones, about 83% detected once. This CDR3 spans 14 amino acids. Trimming at V came to 8 bases and at J to 2 bases, leaving 8 bases not matched to a gene. CDR1 and CDR2 (germline): SGHRS, YFSETQ. As for time point: peripheral blood 6 weeks after treatment start. The sequencing used PBMCs, collected around atezolizumab (anti-PD-L1) treatment. This receptor was identified in a man aged 50 to 60 with urothelial cancer. J is TRBJ2-7 and V is TRBV5-1; 9 nucleotides agree with TRBD1. The CDR3 region has the DNA TGCGCCAGATCACTAACAGGGGGCCCCTACGAGCAGTACTTC. As protein: CARSLTGGPYEQYF.